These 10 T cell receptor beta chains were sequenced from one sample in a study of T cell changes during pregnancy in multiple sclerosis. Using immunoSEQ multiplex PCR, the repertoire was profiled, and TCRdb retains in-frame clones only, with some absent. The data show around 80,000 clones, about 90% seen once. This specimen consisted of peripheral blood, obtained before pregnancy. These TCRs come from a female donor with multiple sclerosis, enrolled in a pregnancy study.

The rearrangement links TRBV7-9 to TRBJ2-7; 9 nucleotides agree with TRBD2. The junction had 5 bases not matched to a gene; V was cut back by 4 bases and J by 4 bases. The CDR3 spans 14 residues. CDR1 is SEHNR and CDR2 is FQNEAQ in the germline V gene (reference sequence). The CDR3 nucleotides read TGTGCCAGCAGCTCCGGACTAGCGACATACGAGCAGTACTTC. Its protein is CASSSGLATYEQYF.

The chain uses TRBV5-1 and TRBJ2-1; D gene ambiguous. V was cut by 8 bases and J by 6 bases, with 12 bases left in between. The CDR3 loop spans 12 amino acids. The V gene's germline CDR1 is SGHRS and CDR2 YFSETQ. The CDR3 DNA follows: TGCGCCAGTGTCGGGTTGGGCAATGAGCAGTTCTTC. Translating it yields CASVGLGNEQFF.

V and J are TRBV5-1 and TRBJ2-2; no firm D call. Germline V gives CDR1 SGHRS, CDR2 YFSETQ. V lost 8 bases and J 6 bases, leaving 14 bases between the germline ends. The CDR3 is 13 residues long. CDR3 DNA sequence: TGCGCCAGTACAGAACGATTCCCCGGGGAGCTGTTTTTT. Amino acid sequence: CASTERFPGELFF. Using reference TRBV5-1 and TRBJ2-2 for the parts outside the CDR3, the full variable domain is KAGVTQTPRYLIKTRGQQVTLSCSPISGHRSVSWYQQTPGQGLQFLFEYFSETQRNKGNFPGRFSGRQFSNSRSEMNVSTLELGDSALYLCASTERFPGELFFGEGSRLTVL.

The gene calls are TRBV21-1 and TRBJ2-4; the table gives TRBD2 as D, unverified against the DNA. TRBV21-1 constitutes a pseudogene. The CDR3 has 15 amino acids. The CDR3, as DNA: TGTGCCAGCAGCAAAGGGGGACTAGCGGAAAACATTCAGTACTTC. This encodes CASSKGGLAENIQYF.

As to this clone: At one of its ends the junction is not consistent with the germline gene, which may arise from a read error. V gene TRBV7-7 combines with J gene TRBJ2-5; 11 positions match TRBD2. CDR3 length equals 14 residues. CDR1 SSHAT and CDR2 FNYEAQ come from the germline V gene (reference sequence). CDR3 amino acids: CASSSGLAGATQYF. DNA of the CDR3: TGTGCTAGCAGCTCAGGACTAGCGGGTGCAACCCAGTACTTC.

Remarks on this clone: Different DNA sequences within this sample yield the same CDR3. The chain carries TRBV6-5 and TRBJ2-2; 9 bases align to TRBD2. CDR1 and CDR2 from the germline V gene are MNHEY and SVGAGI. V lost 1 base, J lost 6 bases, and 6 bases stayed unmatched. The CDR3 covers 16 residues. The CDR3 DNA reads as TGTGCCAGCAGTTACTTGACTAGCGGTCGCCCCGGGGAGCTGTTTTTT. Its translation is CASSYLTSGRPGELFF.

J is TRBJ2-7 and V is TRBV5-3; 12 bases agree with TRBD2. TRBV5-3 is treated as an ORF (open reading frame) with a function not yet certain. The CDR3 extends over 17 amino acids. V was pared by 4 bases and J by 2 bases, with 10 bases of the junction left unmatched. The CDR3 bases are TGTGCCAGAAGCCCACCTGGACTAGCGGGGCGAACCTACGAGCAGTACTTC. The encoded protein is CARSPPGLAGRTYEQYF.

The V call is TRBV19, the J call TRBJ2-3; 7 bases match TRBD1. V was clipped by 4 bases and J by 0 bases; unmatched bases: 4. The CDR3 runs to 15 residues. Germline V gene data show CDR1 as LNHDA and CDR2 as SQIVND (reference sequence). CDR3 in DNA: TGTGCCAGTAGTAGACAGGGCGCTAGCACAGATACGCAGTATTTT. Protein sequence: CASSRQGASTDTQYF. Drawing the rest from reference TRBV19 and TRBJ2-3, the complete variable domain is DGGITQSPKYLFRKEGQNVTLSCEQNLNHDAMYWYRQDPGQGLRLIYYSQIVNDFQKGDIAEGYSVSREKKESFPLTVTSAQKNPTAFYLCASSRQGASTDTQYFGPGTRLTVL.

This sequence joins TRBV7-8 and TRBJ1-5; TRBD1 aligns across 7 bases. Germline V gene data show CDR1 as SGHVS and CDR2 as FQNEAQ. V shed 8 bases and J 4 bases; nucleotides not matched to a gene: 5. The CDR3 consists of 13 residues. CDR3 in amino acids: CASSGQPNQPQHF. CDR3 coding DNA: TGTGCCAGCTCGGGACAGCCAAATCAGCCCCAGCATTTT.

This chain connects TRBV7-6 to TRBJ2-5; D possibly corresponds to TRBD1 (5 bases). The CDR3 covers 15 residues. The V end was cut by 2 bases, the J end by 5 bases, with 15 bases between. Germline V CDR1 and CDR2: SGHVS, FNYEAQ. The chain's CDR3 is CASSLSPRAGETQYF. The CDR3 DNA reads TGTGCCAGCAGCTTAAGTCCCAGGGCCGGGGAGACCCAGTACTTC.